What follows are 28 T cell receptor beta chains derived from one specimen sequenced in a study of blood T cell repertoires in COVID-19. Using immunoSEQ multiplex PCR, the repertoire was profiled, and TCRdb retains in-frame clones only, with some absent. The sample consists of about 170,000 clones, around 85% of them appearing once. Material for sequencing was peripheral blood. The receptors derive from a human donor with acute or convalescent COVID-19. The donor label of this sample is uncertain.

V is TRBV15 and J is TRBJ1-1, with a possible D match to TRBD1 (6 bases). There are 15 residues in the CDR3. CDR1 LNHNV and CDR2 YYDKDF come from the germline V gene (reference sequence). Trimming stripped 5 bases from V and 2 bases from J, with 15 bases between. DNA for the CDR3: TGTGCCACCAGCCCCCGAAACAGGGCCAACACTGAAGCTTTCTTT. Translated: CATSPRNRANTEAFF.

The genes are TRBV30 and TRBJ2-7; D perhaps matches TRBD1 (6 bases). The germline V gene has CDR1 GTSNPN and CDR2 SVGIG (reference sequence). The CDR3 spans 14 residues. V lost 2 bases and J lost 3, with 14 bases in between. The CDR3 DNA reads TGTGCCTGGAGTAGAGGACAGCGGTACTACGAGCAGTACTTC. Amino acid sequence: CAWSRGQRYYEQYF. Drawing the rest from reference TRBV30 and TRBJ2-7, the complete variable domain is SQTIHQWPATLVQPVGSPLSLECTVEGTSNPNLYWYRQAAGRGLQLLFYSVGIGQISSEVPQNLSASRPQDRQFILSSKKLLLSDSGFYLCAWSRGQRYYEQYFGPGTRLTVT.

The chain employs TRBV20-1 and TRBJ1-1; no clear D. CDR3 length equals 9 residues. Germline CDR1 reads DFQATT; CDR2 reads SNEGSKA (reference sequence). V lost 5 bases and J lost 8, with 6 bases in between. The CDR3 DNA reads as TGCAGTGCTTTCCCGGAAGCTTTCTTT. As protein: CSAFPEAFF.

The chain carries TRBV7-3 and TRBJ2-3, with TRBD2 identical over 7 bases. The CDR3 runs 15 residues. The J segment lost 3 bases and the V segment lost 3 bases, leaving 6 bases of the junction unmatched. Germline-derived CDR1 and CDR2 are SGHTA and FQGTGA. CDR3 amino acids: CASSFGLVGTDTQYF. DNA of the CDR3: TGTGCCAGCAGCTTCGGACTAGTAGGTACAGATACGCAGTATTTT.

The V call is TRBV5-1, the J call TRBJ2-1; 8 bases line up with TRBD2. Per germline, CDR1 SGHRS and CDR2 YFSETQ. The CDR3 consists of 16 residues. Trimming removed 0 bases from V and 3 bases from J; junction bases left unmatched: 5. The CDR3 spells CASSLARGGHYNEQFF. The DNA for the CDR3 is TGCGCCAGCAGCTTGGCGCGCGGGGGGCACTACAATGAGCAGTTCTTC.

The CDR3 loop reads CASSPHPGDNEKLFF. The CDR3 DNA reads as TGTGCCAGCAGTCCACACCCGGGGGATAATGAAAAACTGTTTTTT. The chain links TRBV27 to TRBJ1-4, with a weak D call TRBD1 (5 bases). Germline lookup yields CDR1 MNHEY and CDR2 SMNVEV (reference sequence). The CDR3 loop spans 15 amino acids. The V end was cut by 5 bases, the J end by 4 bases, with 14 bases between.

This sequence joins TRBV5-1 and TRBJ1-6; 7 nucleotides agree with TRBD1. Germline CDR1 and CDR2: SGHRS and YFSETQ. With 0 bases clipped from V and 7 bases from J, the junction kept 1 base outside the gene matches. The CDR3 length is 14 residues. The CDR3 reads CASSLEGQNSPLHF. The CDR3 nucleotides are TGCGCCAGCAGCTTGGAGGGACAGAATTCACCCCTCCACTTT.

The gene calls are TRBV19 and TRBJ2-1, with D uncertain. There are 14 residues in the CDR3. V was clipped by 5 bases and J by 3 bases, with 11 bases between them. Per germline, CDR1 LNHDA and CDR2 SQIVND (reference sequence). The CDR3 coding sequence is TGTGCCAGTAGTCAACAAAATTTCTACAATGAGCAGTTCTTC. Protein: CASSQQNFYNEQFF.

The V gene is TRBV11-2, the J gene TRBJ1-2; perhaps TRBD1 as D (6 bases). Looked up from germline, CDR1 is SGHAT and CDR2 is FQNNGV. The CDR3 is 14 residues long. V lost 7 bases and J 0 bases, leaving 12 bases between the germline ends. The DNA of the CDR3 is TGTGCCAGCACTACGTACAGGGCTAACTATGGCTACACCTTC. Protein: CASTTYRANYGYTF.

The CDR3 reads CASSRQDRAQGYTF. The CDR3, as DNA: TGTGCCAGCAGCCGGCAGGACAGGGCTCAGGGCTACACCTTC. The chain uses TRBV6-5 and TRBJ1-2, with 8 bases lining up with TRBD1. The CDR3 has 14 amino acids. Germline CDR1 is MNHEY and CDR2 is SVGAGI. V lost 6 bases to trimming and J lost 8 bases; unmatched junction nucleotides: 11.

This rearrangement joins TRBV5-5 to TRBJ2-7; a weak D match, TRBD2 (5 bases). Trimming cost V 7 bases and J 1 base, with 15 bases left between them. The CDR3 is 14 amino acids. Per germline, CDR1 SGHKS and CDR2 YYEKEE (reference sequence). For the CDR3, the DNA is TGTGCCAGCCATCCAGGACTGAGATCCTACGAGCAGTACTTC. It codes for CASHPGLRSYEQYF. Looking up the rest from reference TRBV5-5 and TRBJ2-7 gives the full variable domain: DAGVTQSPTHLIKTRGQQVTLRCSPISGHKSVSWYQQVLGQGPQFIFQYYEKEERGRGNFPDRFSARQFPNYSSELNVNALLLGDSALYLCASHPGLRSYEQYFGPGTRLTVT.

For the CDR3, the DNA is TGCAGCGTTGAAGGGGGGCGCGGGTATGGCTACACCTTC. It is translated as CSVEGGRGYGYTF. The V gene is TRBV29-1, the J gene TRBJ1-2, with D tentatively TRBD1 (6 bases). Trimming cost V 1 base and J 5 bases, with 11 bases left between them. The CDR3 contains 13 residues. In germline, CDR1 is SQVTM, CDR2 ANQGSEA.

The rearrangement uses TRBV18 and TRBJ1-3, with a tentative D call TRBD1 (6 bases). The V end was cut by 3 bases, the J end by 2 bases, with 11 bases between. CDR3 length: 15 amino acids. Germline loops: CDR1 KGHSH, CDR2 LQKENI. This chain's CDR3 is CASSPGRQAGNTIYF. The CDR3 nucleotides read TGTGCCAGCTCACCTGGTAGACAGGCTGGAAACACCATATATTTT.

The chain links TRBV18 to TRBJ1-6, with a possible D match to TRBD1 (6 bases). CDR1 is KGHSH and CDR2 is LQKENI in the germline V gene. Trimming pared 6 bases from V and 6 bases from J, leaving 24 bases between. CDR3 size: 18 residues. The CDR3 is CASSQDMTGSSANSPLHF. CDR3 in DNA: TGTGCCAGCTCCCAAGACATGACAGGATCCTCCGCTAATTCACCCCTCCACTTT.

The chain couples TRBV3-1 (or the pseudogene TRBV3-2) to TRBJ2-1; 10 bases are shared with TRBD1. The CDR3 is 16 residues long. Trimming took 4 bases from V and 3 from J; bases not matched to a gene: 6. CDR1 and CDR2 (germline): LGHDT, YNNKEL (reference sequence). The CDR3 loop reads CASSPLTGGHYNEQFF. The CDR3 bases are TGTGCCAGCAGCCCTCTGACAGGGGGCCACTACAATGAGCAGTTCTTC.

V gene TRBV10-1 combines with J gene TRBJ1-6; the D gene is possibly TRBD1 (6 bases). Germline CDR1 WNHNN, CDR2 SYGVQD (reference sequence). The V gene lost 5 bases and the J gene lost 5 bases, with 13 bases spanning the gap. There are 15 residues in the CDR3. DNA of the CDR3: TGCGCCAGCAGTTCCGGACAGCTAGATAATTCACCCCTCCACTTT. Its translation: CASSSGQLDNSPLHF.

The chain uses TRBV4-2 and TRBJ1-2; TRBD1 is a possible D gene (5 bases). CDR1 is LGHNA and CDR2 is YNFKEQ in the germline V gene. The germline V and J ends were trimmed by 4 bases and 4 bases, with 16 bases remaining between them. The CDR3 is made up of 15 amino acids. The CDR3 region has the DNA TGTGCCAGCAGCCGCTCCTTGACAGAATCCTATGGCTACACCTTC. Protein sequence: CASSRSLTESYGYTF.

V usage is TRBV5-1 and J usage is TRBJ1-2; D is uncertain. The CDR3 consists of 14 residues. V was cut by 0 bases and J by 0 bases, with 6 bases left in between. Germline loops: CDR1 SGHRS, CDR2 YFSETQ. In DNA, the CDR3 is TGCGCCAGCAGCTTGGGAGGCCCTAACTATGGCTACACCTTC. This sequence encodes CASSLGGPNYGYTF.

The V call is TRBV6-1, the J call TRBJ2-3; 7 bases fit TRBD2. The junction had 5 bases not matched to a gene; V was cut back by 2 bases and J by 0 bases. Germline CDR1 is MNHNS and CDR2 is SASEGT. There are 16 residues in the CDR3. The CDR3: CASSEFSGTSTDTQYF. The CDR3 DNA follows: TGTGCCAGCAGTGAATTCAGCGGGACTAGCACAGATACGCAGTATTTT.

The chain couples TRBV5-1 to TRBJ2-3, with a tentative D call TRBD2 (6 bases). This CDR3 spans 16 amino acids. Germline CDR1 and CDR2: SGHRS and YFSETQ. The V end lost 4 bases, the J end lost 4 bases, and 19 bases lay between the germline ends. Here the CDR3 reads CASSTPTSHSADTQYF. As DNA, the CDR3 is TGCGCCAGCAGCACACCCACTAGCCACAGTGCAGATACGCAGTATTTT.

The sample holds a few counts of this clone. This rearrangement joins TRBV27 to TRBJ1-5, with D unresolved. The CDR3 sequence is 16 residues long. V shed 4 bases and J shed 2 bases, with 15 bases lying between them. Germline V CDR1 and CDR2: MNHEY, SMNVEV (reference sequence). Here the CDR3 reads CASSSDLGLGNQPQHF. The DNA for the CDR3 is TGTGCCAGCAGTTCAGATCTAGGCCTTGGCAATCAGCCCCAGCATTTT.

The rearrangement joins TRBV6-2 or TRBV6-3 to TRBJ1-2, with 9 nucleotides matching TRBD1. CDR3 size: 16 residues. Germline CDR1 reads MNHEY; CDR2 reads SVGEGT. V shed 6 bases and J 2 bases; nucleotides not matched to a gene: 10. The DNA of the CDR3 is TGTGCCAGCAGCCTTCCGGGACAGGGACCCAACTATGGCTACACCTTC. Its translation is CASSLPGQGPNYGYTF.

The chain couples TRBV7-9 to TRBJ1-1, with D maybe TRBD1 (5 bases). CDR3 length equals 15 residues. CDR1 is SEHNR, CDR2 FQNEAQ, per germline (reference sequence). Trimming removed 5 bases at V and 2 bases at J, with 15 bases between. The DNA for the CDR3 is TGTGCCAGCAGCCTTCGGGCAGGGCCCAACACTGAAGCTTTCTTT. Residues: CASSLRAGPNTEAFF. Full variable domain (missing parts from reference TRBV7-9 and TRBJ1-1): DTGVSQNPRHKITKRGQNVTFRCDPISEHNRLYWYRQTLGQGPEFLTYFQNEAQLEKSRLLSDRFSAERPKGSFSTLEIQRTEQGDSAMYLCASSLRAGPNTEAFFGQGTRLTVV.

This clone has just a few counts. This sequence joins TRBV4-1 and TRBJ2-1; D ambiguous. This CDR3 is 16 amino acids long. V shed 1 base and J shed 0 bases, with 10 bases lying between them. CDR1 MGHRA and CDR2 YSYEKL come from the germline V gene. CDR3 region: CASSQVNILSYNEQFF. In DNA form, the CDR3 reads TGCGCCAGCAGCCAAGTCAACATTCTCTCCTACAATGAGCAGTTCTTC.

J is TRBJ1-5 and V is TRBV5-5; a possible D gene is TRBD1 (5 bases). The CDR3 loop spans 13 amino acids. Trimming took 2 bases from V and 6 from J, leaving 9 bases between them. Germline CDR1 reads SGHKS; CDR2 reads YYEKEE (reference sequence). The CDR3: CASSFGGGQPQHF. CDR3 nucleotide sequence: TGTGCCAGCAGCTTCGGGGGTGGTCAGCCCCAGCATTTT.

The V and J genes are TRBV2 and TRBJ1-5, with 9 bases aligning to TRBD1. The CDR3 is 17 amino acids. Unmatched junction bases numbered 14, after V lost 7 bases and J lost 4 bases. Germline-derived CDR1 and CDR2 are SNHLY and FYNNEI. The CDR3 reads CASKRDRVFGGNQPQHF. CDR3 sequence (DNA): TGTGCCAGCAAAAGGGACAGGGTCTTCGGTGGGAATCAGCCCCAGCATTTT.

This chain uses TRBV19 with TRBJ2-2; no definite D call. CDR1 and CDR2 from the germline V gene are LNHDA and SQIVND (reference sequence). There are 13 residues in the CDR3. V lost 4 bases to trimming and J lost 7 bases, with 10 bases between them. The CDR3 is CASSKPLVGELFF. CDR3 nucleotide sequence: TGTGCCAGTAGTAAGCCCCTGGTCGGGGAGCTGTTTTTT.

This chain links TRBV5-4 with TRBJ1-4; 7 nucleotides align to TRBD1. Germline values: CDR1 SGHNT, CDR2 YYREEE (reference sequence). This CDR3 is 14 amino acids long. The V gene end was trimmed by 4 bases and the J gene end by 5 bases; junction bases not matched to a gene: 5. The CDR3 DNA sequence: TGTGCCAGCAGCCAGGGGACAGAAAATGAAAAACTGTTTTTT. Its translation is CASSQGTENEKLFF.